These 24 T cell receptor beta chains were sequenced from one sample in a study of Graves' ophthalmopathy and Graves' hyperthyroidism. Amplification from RNA transcripts yielded the TCR beta CDR3 regions. Second-round multiplex PCR came after first-round RT-PCR with HTBI primers. In TCRdb, the multiplex PCR reads were re-called with MiXCR into one record per CDR3 protein. The sample holds 450,000 or so distinct CDR3 sequences; under 15% are singletons and the top ten take 8% to 10%. Sequenced: blood. The origin of the receptors is a woman in her 30s with Graves' ophthalmopathy.

At least ten counts were recorded for this clonotype. CDR3 loop: CAWSRSSNTEAFF. CDR3 sequence (DNA): TGTGCCTGGAGTAGGTCCTCCAACACTGAAGCTTTCTTT. The V gene is TRBV30, the J gene TRBJ1-1; no reliable D call. Trimming left V 2 bases short and J 2 bases short, with 9 bases between. The CDR3 has 13 amino acids. Germline CDR1 and CDR2: GTSNPN and SVGIG (reference sequence).

The table lists this clonotype with a few counts. The chain joins TRBV13 to TRBJ2-7; TRBD2 aligns across 7 bases. The CDR3 is 16 residues long. V gave up 1 base and J gave up 3 bases; unmatched junction bases: 9. Germline assignment: CDR1 PRHDT and CDR2 FYEKMQ (reference sequence). For the CDR3, the DNA is TGTGCCAGCAGCTTAGTTGGGGAGCGGGAATACTACGAGCAGTACTTC. This translates into CASSLVGEREYYEQYF.

At least ten counts were recorded for this clonotype. V gene TRBV28 combines with J gene TRBJ1-5; no firm D call. V lost 6 bases, J lost 2 bases, and 14 bases lay in between. In germline, CDR1 is MDHEN, CDR2 SYDVKM. CDR3 length equals 15 residues. The CDR3: CASSRGQHGNQPQHF. CDR3 coding DNA: TGTGCCAGCAGCCGCGGGCAGCATGGCAATCAGCCCCAGCATTTT.

This clonotype was detected many times. V and J are TRBV6-1 and TRBJ2-5; 10 nucleotides line up with TRBD1. V trimming: 4 bases; J trimming: 5 bases; junction bases outside the gene matches: 19. The CDR3 extends over 19 amino acids. Germline V gives CDR1 MNHNS, CDR2 SASEGT. CDR3 nucleotides: TGTGCCAGCAGTGGTACCGGGACAGGGGTCAACCGGAGGGGTGAGACCCAGTACTTC. Translation gives CASSGTGTGVNRRGETQYF.

This clonotype has a count of ten or more. CDR3: CASSLTNGNTIYF. As DNA, the CDR3 is TGTGCCAGCAGCTTAACCAATGGAAACACCATATATTTT. The chain uses TRBV7-2 and TRBJ1-3, with unresolved D. V was pared by 2 bases and J by 3 bases, with 5 bases between. Germline V gene data show CDR1 as SGHTA and CDR2 as FQGNSA. This CDR3 is built from 13 residues. Looking up the rest from reference TRBV7-2 and TRBJ1-3 gives the full variable domain: GAGVSQSPSNKVTEKGKDVELRCDPISGHTALYWYRQSLGQGLEFLIYFQGNSAPDKSGLPSDRFSAERTGGSVSTLTIQRTQQEDSAVYLCASSLTNGNTIYFGEGSWLTVV.

The CDR3 region has the DNA TGTGCCAGCTCACCACCACGGACCATGAACACTGAAGCTTTCTTT. Translation gives CASSPPRTMNTEAFF. The rearrangement links TRBV18 to TRBJ1-1; D gene unclear. Looked up from germline, CDR1 is KGHSH and CDR2 is LQKENI. V was trimmed by 0 bases and J by 0 bases, leaving 8 bases between them. The CDR3 sequence is 15 residues long.

This clonotype was observed a handful of times. The CDR3 sequence is CASSKTGQETQYF. The CDR3 DNA reads TGTGCCAGCAGTAAGACAGGTCAAGAGACCCAGTACTTC. The chain links TRBV12-3 or TRBV12-4 to TRBJ2-5; possibly TRBD1 for D (6 bases). CDR3 length equals 13 residues. V shed 5 bases and J shed 2 bases, with 9 bases lying between them.

This clonotype has at least ten counts. The CDR3 DNA reads TGTGCCATCCTGAGGGATACTGAAGCTTTCTTT. It yields the protein CAILRDTEAFF. V usage is TRBV2 and J usage is TRBJ1-1, with D uncertain. V was trimmed by 10 bases and J by 5 bases, leaving 11 bases between them. This CDR3 spans 11 amino acids. The V gene's germline CDR1 is SNHLY and CDR2 FYNNEI. The entire variable domain, with the rest obtained from reference TRBV2 and TRBJ1-1, is as follows: EPEVTQTPSHQVTQMGQEVILRCVPISNHLYFYWYRQILGQKVEFLVSFYNNEISEKSEIFDDQFSVERPDGSNFTLKIRSTKLEDSAMYFCAILRDTEAFFGQGTRLTVV.

This clonotype appeared a few times. This may come from a read error, since a much larger clone is one base off. The chain couples TRBV12-3 or TRBV12-4 to TRBJ1-5; 7 bases match TRBD1. CDR3 size: 16 residues. This CDR3 reads CASSPRGFGGNRPQHF. DNA for the CDR3: TGTGCCAGCAGCCCCAGGGGGTTTGGCGGCAATCGGCCCCAGCATTTT.

The gene calls are TRBV30 and TRBJ2-7, with 12 bases fitting TRBD1. The germline CDR1 and CDR2 sequences are GTSNPN and SVGIG (reference sequence). Germline trimming cut 3 bases from V and 3 bases from J; bases unmatched to any gene: 15. The CDR3 runs 18 residues. CDR3 loop: CAWSPGTGGAGILYEQYF. CDR3 nucleotides: TGTGCCTGGAGCCCCGGGACAGGGGGCGCAGGGATCCTCTACGAGCAGTACTTC.

Turning to this clonotype: Just one base apart from a much larger clone, this may be a read error. This chain uses TRBV29-1 with TRBJ2-4; D possibly corresponds to TRBD1 (6 bases). Trimming took off 7 bases at V and 1 base at J, with 11 bases between the two ends. The CDR3 totals 13 residues. The germline CDR1 and CDR2 sequences are SQVTM and ANQGSEA. The CDR3: CSAQGFAKNIQYF. CDR3 DNA: TGCAGCGCTCAGGGGTTCGCCAAAAACATTCAGTACTTC.

This rearrangement joins TRBV30 to TRBJ1-2; TRBD1 aligns across 7 bases. The germline CDR1 and CDR2 sequences are GTSNPN and SVGIG (reference sequence). There are 12 residues in the CDR3. V lost 0 bases and J lost 7; bases outside the gene matches: 2. CDR3 sequence reads: CAWSVGGGGYTF. In DNA form, the CDR3 reads TGTGCCTGGAGTGTAGGGGGCGGTGGCTACACCTTC.

This clonotype occurred many times. CDR3 region: CASSSRQSGWPQHF. The CDR3 DNA reads TGTGCCAGCAGCTCTCGACAGTCCGGATGGCCCCAGCATTTT. The chain links TRBV7-9 to TRBJ1-5; D might be TRBD1 (5 bases). CDR1 is SEHNR, CDR2 FQNEAQ, per germline (reference sequence). The germline V and J ends were trimmed by 4 bases and 9 bases, with 16 bases remaining between them. The CDR3 runs 14 residues.

There are many counts of this clonotype. The chain uses TRBV12-3 or TRBV12-4 and TRBJ2-6; D not resolved. The length of the CDR3 is 16 residues. Trimming removed 0 bases at V and 5 bases at J, with 11 bases between. DNA for the CDR3: TGTGCCAGCAGTTTAGCGAGACACCTTCGGGCCAACGTCCTGACTTTC. Its translation: CASSLARHLRANVLTF.

This clonotype was seen repeatedly, ten times or more. CDR3 nucleotide sequence: TGTGCCAGCAGCGATGGGGGGCTAGATGGCTACACCTTC. Translation gives CASSDGGLDGYTF. V is TRBV5-8 and J is TRBJ1-2; possible D gene TRBD1, 6 bases. The V gene lost 4 bases and the J gene lost 6 bases, with 13 bases spanning the gap. There are 13 residues in the CDR3. The germline gives CDR1 SGHTS, CDR2 YDEGEE.

This clonotype was seen repeatedly, ten times or more. The chain combines TRBV29-1 with TRBJ1-1, with a tentative D call TRBD1 (5 bases). The V end lost 5 bases, the J end lost 5 bases, and 9 bases lay between the germline ends. Germline-derived CDR1 and CDR2 are SQVTM and ANQGSEA. The CDR3 length is 11 residues. CDR3 DNA: TGCAGCGTTCCGACAGTAACTGAAGCTTTCTTT. Its protein product is CSVPTVTEAFF.

This clonotype has more than one count but fewer than ten. A read error may account for a junction end that differs from germline. This chain joins TRBV12-3 or TRBV12-4 and TRBJ1-1, with D unclear. This CDR3 has 11 residues. In DNA, the CDR3 is TGTGCCAGCGGTTTGGTCACTGAAGCTTTCTTT. It is translated as CASGLVTEAFF.

This clonotype was detected ten times or more. The chain joins TRBV20-1 to TRBJ2-3, with 9 bases identical to TRBD2. With V trimmed by 5 bases and J by 2 bases, 5 bases remained unmatched. The CDR3 loop spans 14 amino acids. Germline values: CDR1 DFQATT, CDR2 SNEGSKA (reference sequence). The CDR3 spells CSAALAGNTDTQYF. CDR3 sequence (DNA): TGCAGTGCTGCTCTAGCGGGAAACACAGATACGCAGTATTTT.

The chain carries TRBV5-1 and TRBJ1-1, with D tentatively TRBD1 (5 bases). This CDR3 region has 16 residues. V lost 4 bases, J lost 3 bases, and 19 bases lay in between. CDR1 is SGHRS, CDR2 YFSETQ, per germline. The CDR3 DNA sequence: TGCGCCAGCAGCCCGGGGGAACGGACCTACTACACTGAAGCTTTCTTT. It translates to CASSPGERTYYTEAFF.

This clonotype appeared many times. The chain is built from TRBV24-1 and TRBJ2-2; no clear D gene. Germline CDR1 KGHDR, CDR2 SFDVKD. The CDR3 is 15 amino acids. V shed 0 bases and J shed 3 bases, with 7 bases lying between them. The CDR3 nucleotides read TGTGCCACCAGTGATTTGGGACCCGACACCGGGGAGCTGTTTTTT. It translates to CATSDLGPDTGELFF.

The chain joins TRBV30 to TRBJ1-1; a possible D gene is TRBD1 (6 bases). CDR3 length equals 12 residues. V was trimmed by 4 bases and J by 7 bases, leaving 13 bases between them. CDR1 and CDR2 from the germline V gene are GTSNPN and SVGIG (reference sequence). The CDR3 reads CAWTWGHLEAFF. As DNA, the CDR3 is TGTGCCTGGACTTGGGGGCACCTTGAAGCTTTCTTT.

This clonotype was found many times. V and J are TRBV6-2 or TRBV6-3 and TRBJ2-3, with 7 bases lining up with TRBD1. J was trimmed by 7 bases and V by 4 bases; bases with no gene match: 5. Germline V lookup: CDR1 MNHEY, CDR2 SVGEGT. The CDR3 contains 13 residues. This CDR3 is CASSSTGQHTQYF. CDR3 in DNA: TGTGCCAGCAGTTCAACGGGACAGCATACGCAGTATTTT.

The chain has TRBV6-1 and TRBJ1-1, with D perhaps TRBD1 (6 bases). The CDR3 sequence is 14 residues long. Germline CDR1 MNHNS, CDR2 SASEGT. With 0 bases removed from V and 2 bases from J, the gap between germline ends came to 7 bases. Here the CDR3 reads CASSEAGTNTEAFF. The CDR3 nucleotides are TGTGCCAGCAGTGAAGCCGGGACAAACACTGAAGCTTTCTTT.

This clonotype was seen ten or more times. The rearrangement joins TRBV20-1 to TRBJ1-5; 7 bases are shared with TRBD1. V trimming: 6 bases; J trimming: 1 base; junction bases outside the gene matches: 15. This CDR3 comprises 17 residues. Germline CDR1 and CDR2: DFQATT and SNEGSKA (reference sequence). CDR3 sequence (DNA): TGCAGTGCCCAACCTGGAGGGGGCGGAGGCAGCAATCAGCCCCAGCATTTT. Translated: CSAQPGGGGGSNQPQHF.